The clone carrying this TCR beta chain was seen a few times. No antigen is known for it. This sample is part of a study of response to subunit inactivated influenza vaccine. Regarding the study as a whole: T cells newly recruited by each seasonal influenza vaccination are few, the authors suggested.

One entry per CDR3 protein, called by TCRdb with MiXCR from the RT-PCR reads. The profile shows about 620,000 distinct CDR3 sequences, about an eighth of them singletons. The input for sequencing was PBMCs from blood, taken on the day of vaccination. This receptor was taken from a man aged 50 or older who received an inactivated influenza vaccine.

For the CDR3, the DNA is TGTGCCAGCACCAGGACTAGCGGGTTAAATGAGCAGTTCTTC. Translation: CASTRTSGLNEQFF. This chain connects TRBV9 to TRBJ2-1, with TRBD2 matching over 11 bases. Germline V gives CDR1 SGDLS, CDR2 YYNGEE. The ends lost 6 bases at V and 7 bases at J; junction bases unmatched: 6. The CDR3 is 14 amino acids.